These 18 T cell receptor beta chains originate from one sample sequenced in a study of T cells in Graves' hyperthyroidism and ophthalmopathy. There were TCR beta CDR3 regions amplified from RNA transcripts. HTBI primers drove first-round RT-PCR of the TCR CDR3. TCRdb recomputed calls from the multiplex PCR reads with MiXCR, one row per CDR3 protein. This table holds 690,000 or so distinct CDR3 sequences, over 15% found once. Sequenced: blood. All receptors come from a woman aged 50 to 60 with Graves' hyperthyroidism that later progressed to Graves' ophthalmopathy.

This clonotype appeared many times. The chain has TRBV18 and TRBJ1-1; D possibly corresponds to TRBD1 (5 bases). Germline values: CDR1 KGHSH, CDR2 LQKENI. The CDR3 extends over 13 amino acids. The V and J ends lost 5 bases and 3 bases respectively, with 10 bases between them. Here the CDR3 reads CASSLGAYTEAFF. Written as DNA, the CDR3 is TGTGCCAGCTCATTAGGGGCGTACACTGAAGCTTTCTTT.

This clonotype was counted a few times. The CDR3: CASSSRTGFTGELFF. The DNA for the CDR3 is TGTGCCAGCAGCTCACGGACAGGATTCACCGGGGAGCTGTTTTTT. V is TRBV3-1 and J is TRBJ2-2, with TRBD1 identical over 7 bases. The germline V gene encodes CDR1 LGHDT and CDR2 YNNKEL (reference sequence). The CDR3 is made up of 15 amino acids. Trimming at V came to 5 bases and at J to 4 bases, leaving 7 bases not matched to a gene.

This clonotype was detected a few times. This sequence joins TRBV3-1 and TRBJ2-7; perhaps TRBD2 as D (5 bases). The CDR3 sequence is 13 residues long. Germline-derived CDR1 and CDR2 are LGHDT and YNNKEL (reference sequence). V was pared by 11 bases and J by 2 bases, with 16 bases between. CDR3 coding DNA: TGTGCCGCCGCCCGGGATTTGGCCTACGAGCAGTACTTC. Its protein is CAAARDLAYEQYF.

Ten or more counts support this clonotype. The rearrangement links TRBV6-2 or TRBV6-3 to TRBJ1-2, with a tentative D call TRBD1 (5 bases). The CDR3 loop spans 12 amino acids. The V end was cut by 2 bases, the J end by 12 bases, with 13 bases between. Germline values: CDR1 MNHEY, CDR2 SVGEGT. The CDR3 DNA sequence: TGTGCCAGCAGTTACCCCACAGGAGACCACACCTTC. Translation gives CASSYPTGDHTF.

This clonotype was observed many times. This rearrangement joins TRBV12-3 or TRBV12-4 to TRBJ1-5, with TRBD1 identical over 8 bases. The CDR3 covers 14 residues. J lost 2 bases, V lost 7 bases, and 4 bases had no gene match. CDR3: CASNETGGNQPQHF. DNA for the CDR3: TGTGCCAGCAACGAGACAGGGGGCAATCAGCCCCAGCATTTT.

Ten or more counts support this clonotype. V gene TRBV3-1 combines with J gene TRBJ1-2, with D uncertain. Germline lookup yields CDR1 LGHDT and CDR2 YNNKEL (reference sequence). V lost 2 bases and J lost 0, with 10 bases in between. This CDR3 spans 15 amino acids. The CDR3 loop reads CASSQFTEANYGYTF. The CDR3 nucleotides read TGTGCCAGCAGCCAATTCACAGAAGCTAACTATGGCTACACCTTC.

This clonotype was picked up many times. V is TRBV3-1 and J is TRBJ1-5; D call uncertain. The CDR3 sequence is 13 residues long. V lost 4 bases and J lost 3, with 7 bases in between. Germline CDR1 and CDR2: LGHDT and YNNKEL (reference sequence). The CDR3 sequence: CASSLRNNQPQHF. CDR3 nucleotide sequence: TGTGCCAGCAGCCTCCGAAACAATCAGCCCCAGCATTTT.

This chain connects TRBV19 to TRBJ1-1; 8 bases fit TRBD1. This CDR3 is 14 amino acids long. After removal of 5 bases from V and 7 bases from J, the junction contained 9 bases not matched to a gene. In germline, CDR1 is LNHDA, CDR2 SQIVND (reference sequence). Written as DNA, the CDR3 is TGTGCCAGTAGTGACGGACAGGGCTGGGGTGAAGCTTTCTTT. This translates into CASSDGQGWGEAFF. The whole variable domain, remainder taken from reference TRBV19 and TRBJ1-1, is DGGITQSPKYLFRKEGQNVTLSCEQNLNHDAMYWYRQDPGQGLRLIYYSQIVNDFQKGDIAEGYSVSREKKESFPLTVTSAQKNPTAFYLCASSDGQGWGEAFFGQGTRLTVV.

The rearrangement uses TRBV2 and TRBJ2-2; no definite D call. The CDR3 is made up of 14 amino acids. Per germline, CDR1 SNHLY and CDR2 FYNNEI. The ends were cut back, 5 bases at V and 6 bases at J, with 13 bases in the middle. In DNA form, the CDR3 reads TGTGCCAGCAGTCCTCTCCAGATGGCCGGGGAGCTGTTTTTT. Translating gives CASSPLQMAGELFF.

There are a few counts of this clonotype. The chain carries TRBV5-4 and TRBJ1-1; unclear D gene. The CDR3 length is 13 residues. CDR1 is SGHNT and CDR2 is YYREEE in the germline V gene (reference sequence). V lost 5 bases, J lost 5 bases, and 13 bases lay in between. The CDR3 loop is CASSPLVGTEAFF. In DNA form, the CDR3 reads TGTGCCAGCAGTCCCTTAGTTGGAACTGAAGCTTTCTTT.

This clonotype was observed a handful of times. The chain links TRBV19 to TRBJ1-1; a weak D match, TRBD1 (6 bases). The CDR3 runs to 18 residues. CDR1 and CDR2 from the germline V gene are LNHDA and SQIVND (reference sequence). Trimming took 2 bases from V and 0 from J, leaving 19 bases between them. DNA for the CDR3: TGTGCCAGTAGTATACGGCTGGGAGGTACAGGGATGAACACTGAAGCTTTCTTT. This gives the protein CASSIRLGGTGMNTEAFF.

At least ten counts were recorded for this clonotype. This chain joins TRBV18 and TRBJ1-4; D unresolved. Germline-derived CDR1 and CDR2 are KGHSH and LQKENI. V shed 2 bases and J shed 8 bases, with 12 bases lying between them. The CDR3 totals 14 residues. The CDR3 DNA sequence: TGTGCCAGCTCACCATGGACGCAGCGGGAAAAACTGTTTTTT. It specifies CASSPWTQREKLFF. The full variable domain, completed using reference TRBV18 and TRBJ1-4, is NAGVMQNPRHLVRRRGQEARLRCSPMKGHSHVYWYRQLPEEGLKFMVYLQKENIIDESGMPKERFSAEFPKEGPSILRIQQVVRGDSAAYFCASSPWTQREKLFFGSGTQLSVL.

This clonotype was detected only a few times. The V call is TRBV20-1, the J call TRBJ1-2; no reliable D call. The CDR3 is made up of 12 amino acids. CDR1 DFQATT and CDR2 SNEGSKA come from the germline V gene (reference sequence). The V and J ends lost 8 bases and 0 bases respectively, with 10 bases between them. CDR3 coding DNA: TGCAGTTCAGATCTAGCTAACTATGGCTACACCTTC. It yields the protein CSSDLANYGYTF.

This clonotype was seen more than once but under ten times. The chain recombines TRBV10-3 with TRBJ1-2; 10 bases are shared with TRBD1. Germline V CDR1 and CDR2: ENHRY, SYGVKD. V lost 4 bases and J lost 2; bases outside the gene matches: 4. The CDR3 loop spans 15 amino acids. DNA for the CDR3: TGTGCCATCAGTGCATCGACAGGGGGCAACTATGGCTACACCTTC. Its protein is CAISASTGGNYGYTF.

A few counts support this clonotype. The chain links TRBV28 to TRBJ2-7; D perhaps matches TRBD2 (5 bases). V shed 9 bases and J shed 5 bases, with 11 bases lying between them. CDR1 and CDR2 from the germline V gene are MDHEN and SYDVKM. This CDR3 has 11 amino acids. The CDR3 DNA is TGTGCCAGTCGGAGGTTCGACGAGCAGTACTTC. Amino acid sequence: CASRRFDEQYF.

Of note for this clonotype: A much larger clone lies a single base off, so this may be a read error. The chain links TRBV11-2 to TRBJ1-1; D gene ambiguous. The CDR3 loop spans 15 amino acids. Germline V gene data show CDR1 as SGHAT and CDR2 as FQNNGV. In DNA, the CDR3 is TGTGCCAGCAGCTTACAGGCAGGCCCGAACGCTGAAGCTTTCTTT. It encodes CASSLQAGPNAEAFF. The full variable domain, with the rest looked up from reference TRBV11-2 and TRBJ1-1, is EAGVAQSPRYKIIEKRQSVAFWCNPISGHATLYWYQQILGQGPKLLIQFQNNGVVDDSQLPKDRFSAERLKGVDSTLKIQPAKLEDSAVYLCASSLQAGPNAEAFFGQGTRLTVV.

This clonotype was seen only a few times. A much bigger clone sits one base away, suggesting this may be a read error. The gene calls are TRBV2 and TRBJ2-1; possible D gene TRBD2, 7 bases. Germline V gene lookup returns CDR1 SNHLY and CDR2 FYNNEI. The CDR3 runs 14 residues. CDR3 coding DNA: TGTGCCAGCAGCGGGGGGCACTCCTACAATGGGCAGTTCTTC. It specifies CASSGGHSYNGQFF.

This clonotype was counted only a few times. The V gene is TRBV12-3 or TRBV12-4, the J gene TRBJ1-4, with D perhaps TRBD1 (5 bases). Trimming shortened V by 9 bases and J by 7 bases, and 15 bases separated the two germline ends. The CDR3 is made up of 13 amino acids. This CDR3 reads CASRDSTAEKLFF. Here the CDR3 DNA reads TGTGCCAGTCGCGACAGCACGGCTGAAAAACTGTTTTTT.